This is a list of T cell receptor beta chains from one sample in a study of OX40 agonist ivuxolimab in advanced cancers. Profiling relied on immunoSEQ multiplex PCR, and the TCRdb table lists in-frame clones only, not all of them. The sample includes over 60,000 clones, about 91% of them seen just once. The sequencing used CD4+ or CD8+ T cells sorted from blood, collected in a trial of the OX40 agonist ivuxolimab. Receptors originate from an adult with an advanced solid tumor such as melanoma, head and neck, liver or kidney cancer. Both conserved end residues are part of each CDR3. Each record gives: V gene, J gene, clone size, CDR3 protein. Clone size, where shown, is once, few, many, or a class for clones that have expanded.

TRBV6-1	TRBJ1-4	medium-sized	CASSELPDGGEKLFF
TRBV13	TRBJ1-4	-	CASSTRTGIAKEATEKLFF
TRBV6-1	TRBJ2-2	-	CASTSPYSPGELFF
TRBV7-3	TRBJ2-1	-	CASSKRGPWDEQFF
TRBV27	TRBJ1-2	-	CASSFFGPVSGYTF
TRBV2	TRBJ2-1	-	CASSPYNEQFF
TRBV27	TRBJ2-3	-	CASSLKGTDTQYF
TRBV9	TRBJ1-1	-	CASSVNRYTEAFF
TRBV2	TRBJ1-1	-	CASNVDNLSEAFF
TRBV11-3	TRBJ1-1	-	CASSPSSRAAEAFF
TRBV6-1	TRBJ2-3	-	CASRDRGGTDTQYF
TRBV7-9	TRBJ2-7	few	CASSPRTGLAYEQYF
TRBV5-1	TRBJ2-7	-	CASRMGDVSYEQYF
TRBV19	TRBJ1-4	-	CASSPLMRGVKSTNEKLFF